Listed below are T cell receptor beta chains from one sample, sequenced in a study of metastatic and nonmetastatic thyroid tumors. MiXCR reprocessed the PCR reads for TCRdb. The table includes about 24,000 clones, around 21% detected once. Source material: blood. The receptors shown here come from a female donor with papillary thyroid cancer or a benign thyroid nodule (not recorded which). Some clones in this sample may be carry-over from other donors' samples. Each CDR3 is given with its conserved first and last residue. The D gene is left open where the match is weak. Where a row states a size, it is once, few, many or the class of an expanded clone; other rows omit it.

j_call: TRBJ1-1; v_call: TRBV7-8; clone_size: many; d_call: .; cdr3_nt: TGTGCCAGCAGCTTAGCGGGGTTTCACGGCACTGAAGCTTTCTTT; cdr3_aa: CASSLAGFHGTEAFF
j_call: TRBJ1-4; v_call: TRBV2; clone_size: many; d_call: TRBD1; cdr3_nt: TGTGCCAGCAGTTCGACAGGGACAAATGAAAAACTGTTTTTT; cdr3_aa: CASSSTGTNEKLFF
j_call: TRBJ1-2; v_call: TRBV12-3/TRBV12-4; clone_size: many; d_call: TRBD1; cdr3_nt: TGTGCCAGCACCCGGGACAGGGACGACTATGGCTACACCTTC; cdr3_aa: CASTRDRDDYGYTF
j_call: TRBJ2-3; v_call: TRBV11-2; clone_size: many; d_call: TRBD2; cdr3_nt: TGTGCCAGCAGCACGGGGACTAGCGCATCCAATACGCAGTATTTT; cdr3_aa: CASSTGTSASNTQYF
j_call: TRBJ2-7; v_call: TRBV29-1; clone_size: many; d_call: .; cdr3_nt: TGCAGCGTCATGGGGACTCTCTCCTACGAGCAGTACTTC; cdr3_aa: CSVMGTLSYEQYF
j_call: TRBJ1-2; v_call: TRBV6-2/TRBV6-3; clone_size: few; d_call: .; cdr3_nt: TGTGCCAACAGTTACCCGTTCGGGGACAACCTGGGCTACACCTTC; cdr3_aa: CANSYPFGDNLGYTF
j_call: TRBJ2-7; v_call: TRBV9; clone_size: many; d_call: .; cdr3_nt: TGTGCCAGCAGCCCCCGTCCTGGGGCACCCAGCTCCTACGAGCAGTACTTC; cdr3_aa: CASSPRPGAPSSYEQYF
j_call: TRBJ1-2; v_call: TRBV2; clone_size: medium-sized; d_call: .; cdr3_nt: TGTGCCAGCAATATGGGGGGGGATGGCTATGGCTACACCTTC; cdr3_aa: CASNMGGDGYGYTF
j_call: TRBJ2-3; v_call: TRBV11-1; clone_size: many; d_call: .; cdr3_nt: TGTGCCAGCTCCTTAGGGGTGGCACGGAGCACAGATACGCAGTATTTT; cdr3_aa: CASSLGVARSTDTQYF
j_call: TRBJ1-1; v_call: TRBV20-1; clone_size: .; d_call: .; cdr3_nt: TGCAGTGCTAGCGTCCCGGTACTGGGCGTTAGCACTGAAGCTTTCTTT; cdr3_aa: CSASVPVLGVSTEAFF
j_call: TRBJ2-1; v_call: TRBV24-1; clone_size: many; d_call: TRBD2; cdr3_nt: TGTGCCACCAGTGATTGGACTAGCGGATCCCTCGAGCAGTTCTTC; cdr3_aa: CATSDWTSGSLEQFF
j_call: TRBJ2-5; v_call: TRBV20-1; clone_size: once; d_call: .; cdr3_nt: TGCAGTGCTATAGCTAGTGAGACCCAGTACTTC; cdr3_aa: CSAIASETQYF
j_call: TRBJ2-7; v_call: TRBV20-1; clone_size: many; d_call: .; cdr3_nt: TGCAGTGCTAGAGATGGAACAACTCACTACGAGCAGTACTTC; cdr3_aa: CSARDGTTHYEQYF
j_call: TRBJ2-1; v_call: TRBV15; clone_size: many; d_call: .; cdr3_nt: TGTGCCACCAGCAGAGCCGCGAATGAGCAGTTCTTC; cdr3_aa: CATSRAANEQFF
j_call: TRBJ2-1; v_call: TRBV12-3/TRBV12-4; clone_size: medium-sized; d_call: TRBD1; cdr3_nt: TGTGCCAGCAGTATACCGGGACAGGGAGCCAGGGAGCAGTTCTTC; cdr3_aa: CASSIPGQGAREQFF
j_call: TRBJ2-3; v_call: TRBV5-1; clone_size: medium-sized; d_call: TRBD1; cdr3_nt: TGCGCCAGCAGCAAGGAACAGGGGGCGCGGACAGATACGCAGTATTTT; cdr3_aa: CASSKEQGARTDTQYF
j_call: TRBJ2-3; v_call: TRBV30; clone_size: many; d_call: .; cdr3_nt: TGTGCCTGGGGGGGACTTCGAGCGACAGATACGCAGTATTTT; cdr3_aa: CAWGGLRATDTQYF